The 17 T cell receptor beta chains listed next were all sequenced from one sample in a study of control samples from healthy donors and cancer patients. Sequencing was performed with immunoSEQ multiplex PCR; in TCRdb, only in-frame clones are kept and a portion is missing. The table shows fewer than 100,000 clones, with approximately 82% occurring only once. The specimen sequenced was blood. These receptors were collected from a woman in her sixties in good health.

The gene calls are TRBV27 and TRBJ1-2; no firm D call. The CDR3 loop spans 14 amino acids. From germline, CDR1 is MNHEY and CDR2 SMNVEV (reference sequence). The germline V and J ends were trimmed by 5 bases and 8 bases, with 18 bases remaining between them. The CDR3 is CASSPLGRVAGYTF. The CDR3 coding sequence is TGTGCCAGCAGTCCTCTGGGTAGGGTTGCCGGCTACACCTTC.

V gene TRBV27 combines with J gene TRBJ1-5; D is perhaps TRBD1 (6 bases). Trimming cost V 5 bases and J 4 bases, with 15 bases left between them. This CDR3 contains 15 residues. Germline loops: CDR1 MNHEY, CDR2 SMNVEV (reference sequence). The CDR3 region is CASSTSGQINQPQHF. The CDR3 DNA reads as TGTGCCAGCAGTACCTCGGGACAAATTAATCAGCCCCAGCATTTT.

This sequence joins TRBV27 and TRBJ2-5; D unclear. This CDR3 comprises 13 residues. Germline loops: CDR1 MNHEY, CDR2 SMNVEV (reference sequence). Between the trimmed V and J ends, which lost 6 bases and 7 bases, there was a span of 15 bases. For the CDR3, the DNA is TGTGCCAGCAGCTCAGAAACGTACGGGACCCAGTACTTC. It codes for CASSSETYGTQYF.

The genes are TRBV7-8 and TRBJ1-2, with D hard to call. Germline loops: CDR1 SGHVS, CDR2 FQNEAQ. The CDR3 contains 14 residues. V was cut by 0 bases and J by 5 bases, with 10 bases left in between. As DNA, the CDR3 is TGTGCCAGCAGCTTAGCGTTAGGTGTTTATGGCTACACCTTC. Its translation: CASSLALGVYGYTF.

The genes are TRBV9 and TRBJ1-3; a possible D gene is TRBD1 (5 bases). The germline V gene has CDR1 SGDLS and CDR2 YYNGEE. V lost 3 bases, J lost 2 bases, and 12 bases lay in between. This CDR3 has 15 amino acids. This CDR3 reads CASSGSQAPGNTIYF. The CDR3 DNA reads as TGTGCCAGCAGCGGATCACAGGCCCCTGGAAACACCATATATTTT.

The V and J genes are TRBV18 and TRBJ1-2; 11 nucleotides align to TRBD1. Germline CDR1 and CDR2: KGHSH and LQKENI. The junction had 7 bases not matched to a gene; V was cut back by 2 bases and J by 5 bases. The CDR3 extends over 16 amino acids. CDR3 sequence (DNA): TGTGCCAGCTCACCATGGACAGGGGGCCCGTTATATGGCTACACCTTC. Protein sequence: CASSPWTGGPLYGYTF.

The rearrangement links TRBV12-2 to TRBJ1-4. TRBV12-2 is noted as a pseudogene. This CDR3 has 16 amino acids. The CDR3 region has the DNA TGTGCAAGTCGCTTAGCCATCCGGGAGGTCACTGAAAAACTGTTTTTT. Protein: CASRLAIREVTEKLFF.

CDR3 bases: TGTGCCAGCAGTGCACAGCTTACCGGGGAGCTGTTTTTT. This gives the protein CASSAQLTGELFF. This rearrangement joins TRBV11-2 to TRBJ2-2; D not resolved. There are 13 residues in the CDR3. V was pared by 6 bases and J by 5 bases, with 10 bases between. Per germline, CDR1 SGHAT and CDR2 FQNNGV.

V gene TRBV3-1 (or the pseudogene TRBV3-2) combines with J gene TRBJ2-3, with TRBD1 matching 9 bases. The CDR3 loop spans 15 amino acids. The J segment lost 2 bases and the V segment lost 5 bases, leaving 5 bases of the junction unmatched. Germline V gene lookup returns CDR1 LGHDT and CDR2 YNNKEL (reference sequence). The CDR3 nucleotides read TGTGCCAGCAGCGGCGGACAGGGGCCCACAGATACGCAGTATTTT. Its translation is CASSGGQGPTDTQYF.

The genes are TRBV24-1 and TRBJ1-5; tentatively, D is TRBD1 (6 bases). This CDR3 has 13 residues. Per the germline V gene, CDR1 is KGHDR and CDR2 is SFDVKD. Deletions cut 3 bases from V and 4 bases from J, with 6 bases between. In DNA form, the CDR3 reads TGTGCCACCAGTGATAGGGGGAATCAGCCCCAGCATTTT. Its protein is CATSDRGNQPQHF.

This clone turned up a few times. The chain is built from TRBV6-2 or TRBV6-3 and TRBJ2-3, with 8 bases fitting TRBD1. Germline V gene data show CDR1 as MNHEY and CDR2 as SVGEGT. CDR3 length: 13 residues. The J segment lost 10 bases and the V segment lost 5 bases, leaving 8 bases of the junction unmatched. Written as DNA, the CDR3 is TGTGCCAGCAGTGGACAGGGCAGATTGTCGCAGTATTTT. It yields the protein CASSGQGRLSQYF.

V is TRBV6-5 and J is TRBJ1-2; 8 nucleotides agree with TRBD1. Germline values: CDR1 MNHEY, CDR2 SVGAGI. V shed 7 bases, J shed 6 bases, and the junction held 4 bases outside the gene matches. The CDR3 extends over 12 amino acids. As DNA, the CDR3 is TGTGCCAGCACGCGACAGGGGAATGGCTACACCTTC. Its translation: CASTRQGNGYTF.

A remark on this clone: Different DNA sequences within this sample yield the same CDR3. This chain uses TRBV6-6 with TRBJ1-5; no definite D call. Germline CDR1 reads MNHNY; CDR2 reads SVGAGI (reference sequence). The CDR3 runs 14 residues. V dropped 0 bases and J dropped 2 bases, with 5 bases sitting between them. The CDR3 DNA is TGTGCCAGCAGTTACTCTGGGGGCAATCAGCCCCAGCATTTT. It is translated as CASSYSGGNQPQHF.

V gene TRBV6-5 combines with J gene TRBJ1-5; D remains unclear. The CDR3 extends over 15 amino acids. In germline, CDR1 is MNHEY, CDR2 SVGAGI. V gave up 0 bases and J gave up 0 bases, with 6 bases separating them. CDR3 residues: CASSYSGVSNQPQHF. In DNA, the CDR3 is TGTGCCAGCAGTTACTCTGGGGTTAGCAATCAGCCCCAGCATTTT.

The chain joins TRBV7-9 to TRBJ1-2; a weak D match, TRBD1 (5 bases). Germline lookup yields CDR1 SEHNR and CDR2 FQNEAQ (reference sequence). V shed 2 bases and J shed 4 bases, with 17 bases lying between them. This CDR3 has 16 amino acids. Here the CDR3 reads CASSLSTPGYRYGYTF. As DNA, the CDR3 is TGTGCCAGCAGCTTATCTACCCCAGGGTATCGCTATGGCTACACCTTC.

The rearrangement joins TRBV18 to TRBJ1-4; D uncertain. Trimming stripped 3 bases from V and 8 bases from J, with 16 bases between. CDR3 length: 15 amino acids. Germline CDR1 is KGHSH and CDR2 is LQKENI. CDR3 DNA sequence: TGTGCCAGCTCACCGGACCGAACTCGGCAAGAAAAACTGTTTTTT. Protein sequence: CASSPDRTRQEKLFF.

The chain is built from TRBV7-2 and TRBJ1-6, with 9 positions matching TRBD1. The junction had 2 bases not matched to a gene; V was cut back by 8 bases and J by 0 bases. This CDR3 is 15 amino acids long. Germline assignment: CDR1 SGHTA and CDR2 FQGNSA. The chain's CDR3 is CASGTGSSYNSPLHF. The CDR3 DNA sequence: TGTGCCAGCGGGACAGGGAGCTCCTATAATTCACCCCTCCACTTT.